What follows are 9 T cell receptor beta chains derived from one specimen sequenced in a study of cytomegalovirus exposure and HLA in healthy donors. The PCR ran on 60 Vbeta and 13 Jbeta primers. Generated by immunoSEQ multiplex PCR, the TCRdb table keeps only in-frame clones and is missing some. The sample consists of roughly 140,000 clones, 84% of them appearing once. What was sequenced was PBMCs. These TCRs come from a boy aged 2 to 10 in good health and CMV-seronegative.

This CDR3 reads CASRDRVNEKLFF. Here the CDR3 DNA reads TGTGCCAGCAGAGACAGGGTCAATGAAAAACTGTTTTTT. The rearrangement uses TRBV28 and TRBJ1-4; 7 bases match TRBD1. The CDR3 is 13 residues long. The germline gives CDR1 MDHEN, CDR2 SYDVKM. After removal of 6 bases from V and 5 bases from J, the junction contained 3 bases not matched to a gene.

This chain's CDR3 is CASSLGGVYQETQYF. CDR3 in DNA: TGTGCCAGCAGCTTAGGGGGGGTATACCAAGAGACCCAGTACTTC. The V call is TRBV11-3, the J call TRBJ2-5, with D perhaps TRBD2 (6 bases). The V gene lost 1 base and the J gene lost 0 bases, with 9 bases spanning the gap. CDR1 and CDR2 from the germline V gene are SGHNT and YENEEA. The CDR3 is made up of 15 amino acids.

The V call is TRBV5-5, the J call TRBJ2-7, with 15 nucleotides matching TRBD2. The CDR3 spans 18 residues. V shed 7 bases and J 0 bases; nucleotides not matched to a gene: 11. Germline V gives CDR1 SGHKS, CDR2 YYEKEE (reference sequence). In DNA form, the CDR3 reads TGTGCCAGCCTCTCTCCGGGACTAGCGGGAGGTGACTCCTACGAGCAGTACTTC. It translates to CASLSPGLAGGDSYEQYF.

The gene calls are TRBV10-2 and TRBJ2-7; 8 bases map to TRBD2. V trimming: 8 bases; J trimming: 2 bases; junction bases outside the gene matches: 14. The CDR3 runs to 16 residues. The V gene's germline CDR1 is WSHSY and CDR2 SAAADI. CDR3 region: CASRGGRSGPTYEQYF. Written as DNA, the CDR3 is TGCGCCAGCCGGGGGGGGCGTAGCGGACCGACCTACGAGCAGTACTTC.

The chain carries TRBV5-1 and TRBJ2-7, with TRBD1 as a possible D gene (5 bases). V lost 0 bases and J lost 2, with 24 bases in between. CDR1 is SGHRS, CDR2 YFSETQ, per germline. The CDR3 totals 19 residues. The CDR3 is CASSLVSQTWEQDTYEQYF. CDR3 DNA sequence: TGCGCCAGCAGCTTGGTTTCCCAAACGTGGGAACAGGATACCTACGAGCAGTACTTC.

The V call is TRBV19, the J call TRBJ1-1; D uncertain. V was cut by 7 bases and J by 5 bases, with 17 bases left in between. Germline values: CDR1 LNHDA, CDR2 SQIVND (reference sequence). The CDR3 contains 14 residues. CDR3 bases: TGTGCCAGTAATACGAGCGGGAGTGATACTGAAGCTTTCTTT. Amino acids: CASNTSGSDTEAFF. Full variable domain (missing parts from reference TRBV19 and TRBJ1-1): DGGITQSPKYLFRKEGQNVTLSCEQNLNHDAMYWYRQDPGQGLRLIYYSQIVNDFQKGDIAEGYSVSREKKESFPLTVTSAQKNPTAFYLCASNTSGSDTEAFFGQGTRLTVV.

The chain links TRBV7-6 to TRBJ1-1; 7 bases are a match to TRBD1. The CDR3 contains 12 residues. Germline V lookup: CDR1 SGHVS, CDR2 FNYEAQ. J gave up 7 bases and V 4 bases, and 3 bases lay outside the gene matches. The CDR3 is CASSSGQVEAFF. Written as DNA, the CDR3 is TGTGCCAGCAGCTCCGGACAGGTTGAAGCTTTCTTT.

The chain has TRBV30 and TRBJ1-6; TRBD1 might be the D (6 bases). Per germline, CDR1 GTSNPN and CDR2 SVGIG (reference sequence). The CDR3 spans 17 residues. V lost 1 base and J lost 0, with 13 bases in between. The CDR3 bases are TGTGCCTGGAGTGCCGGACAGCCCGGCTCCTATAATTCACCCCTCCACTTT. As protein: CAWSAGQPGSYNSPLHF. Combining the CDR3 with reference TRBV30 and TRBJ1-6 gives the whole variable domain SQTIHQWPATLVQPVGSPLSLECTVEGTSNPNLYWYRQAAGRGLQLLFYSVGIGQISSEVPQNLSASRPQDRQFILSSKKLLLSDSGFYLCAWSAGQPGSYNSPLHFGNGTRLTVT.

Only one count was recorded for this clone. This chain uses TRBV27 with TRBJ1-5, with 7 nucleotides matching TRBD1. The V and J ends lost 3 bases and 7 bases, in that order; junction bases with no gene match: 3. This CDR3 contains 13 residues. The germline V gene has CDR1 MNHEY and CDR2 SMNVEV (reference sequence). The CDR3 region has the DNA TGTGCCAGCAGTTTTGGCAGGGGGCAGCCCCAGCATTTT. Residues: CASSFGRGQPQHF.